This is a list of T cell receptor beta chains from one sample in a study of OX40 agonist ivuxolimab in advanced cancers. The method was immunoSEQ multiplex PCR; TCRdb's version includes in-frame clones alone and lacks a portion of them. The table lists about 160,000 clones, approximately 94% of them singletons, with about 0.3% in the top ten. The sample consisted of CD4+ or CD8+ T cells sorted from blood, taken in a trial of the OX40 agonist ivuxolimab. The receptor source for this set is an adult with an advanced solid tumor such as melanoma, head and neck, liver or kidney cancer. The conserved cysteine and the conserved F or W are not part of the CDR3 here. D genes are given only for firm matches. Rows give clone size only sometimes, using once, few, many, or a class for an expanded clone.

TRBD1 - TRBV28 ASSRHPGTGGHEQY
- - TRBV28 ASSLVVKSYEQY
- - TRBV27 ASVPRTQAYSNQPQH
TRBD1 once TRBV6-5 ASRQDRAPYEQY
- - TRBV10-3 AISAGRGAYNEQF
- - TRBV2 ASKKRTEGNQPQH
- - TRBV30 AWIDRPPGD
- - TRBV15 ATSSLSPDNEQF
- - TRBV7-9 ASSLFPGSDTEAF
- - TRBV7-9 ASSLNSGPYEQY
TRBD2 - TRBV5-1 ASSPASGVEETQY
TRBD2 once TRBV29-1 SALKLAGVFYEQF
- - TRBV30 AWTPAKNIQY
TRBD2 - TRBV18 ASSNTEREREQY
- once TRBV30 AWSDQGISNYGYT
TRBD1 - TRBV10-2 ASNKPGTGRNEQF
TRBD2 - TRBV7-2 ASSWPGLAAYNEQF
TRBD1 - TRBV28 ASSFGGGGEKLF
TRBD1 - TRBV25-1 ASSEWDRGNSPLH
TRBD1 - TRBV5-1 ASSLGVTGVYNEQF
- few TRBV5-1 ASSLAQEGAEAF
TRBD2 - TRBV10-2 ASSVRAGGSSTDTQY
TRBD2 once TRBV6-1 ASSEGTSGGYEQY
TRBD1 - TRBV9 ASSPQGGAPYEQY
- - TRBV5-1 ASSSPTDLNTEAF
- once TRBV6-6 ASGYRETQY
TRBD2 - TRBV18 ASSQGLAGPYEQY
- - TRBV6-6 ASSRQGPSGANVLT
- - TRBV4-3 ASSQGYKVTRAKNIQY
- - TRBV2 ASSEGQSTNEQF
- - TRBV4-1 ASVSFTGELF
- once TRBV6-5 ASSEALNAF
TRBD1 - TRBV28 ASTLGQQETQY
TRBD1 - TRBV6-5 ASSRDRDDYGYT
TRBD1 few TRBV7-9 ASSPGQPYGYT
TRBD1 - TRBV6-6 ASSRQGVGYEQY
- once TRBV15 ATSRDLGPIETQY
- - TRBV15 ATSRDARWSSGANVLT
TRBD1 - TRBV7-6 ASSRGDRDNEQF
- - TRBV4-3 ASSQEAGYGYT
TRBD1 once TRBV7-2 ASSNLAGGFARDTQY
- - TRBV4-2 ASSQDGGGEVEAF
- - TRBV7-8 ASSLSRSSNQPQH
- - TRBV9 ASSVGVNEQF
- once TRBV25-1 ASSELPFYAETQY
- few TRBV6-5 ASSYDRLRNSPLH
TRBD1 - TRBV28 ASSWTGGRGYT
TRBD1 - TRBV7-3 ASSLNSGQVQETQY
TRBD1 few TRBV6-5 ASSRQGDYEQY
- - TRBV7-2 ASSLGLASYNEQF
- few TRBV18 ASSPRARVEETQY
- - TRBV27 ASSLGDNSGANVLT
- - TRBV5-4 ASSLVDRYEQY